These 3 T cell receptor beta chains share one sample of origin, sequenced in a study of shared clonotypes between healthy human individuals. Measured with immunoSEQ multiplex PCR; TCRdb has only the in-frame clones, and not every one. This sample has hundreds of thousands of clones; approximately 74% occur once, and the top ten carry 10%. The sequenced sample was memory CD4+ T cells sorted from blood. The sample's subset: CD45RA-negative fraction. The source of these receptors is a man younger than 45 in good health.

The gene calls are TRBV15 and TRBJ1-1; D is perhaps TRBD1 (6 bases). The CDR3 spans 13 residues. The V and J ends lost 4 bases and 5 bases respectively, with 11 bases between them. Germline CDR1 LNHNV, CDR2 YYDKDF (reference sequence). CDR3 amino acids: CATSITQGTEAFF. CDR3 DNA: TGTGCCACCAGCATTACCCAGGGGACTGAAGCTTTCTTT. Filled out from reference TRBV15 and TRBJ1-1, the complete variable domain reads DAMVIQNPRYQVTQFGKPVTLSCSQTLNHNVMYWYQQKSSQAPKLLFHYYDKDFNNEADTPDNFQSRRPNTSFCFLDIRSPGLGDTAMYLCATSITQGTEAFFGQGTRLTVV.

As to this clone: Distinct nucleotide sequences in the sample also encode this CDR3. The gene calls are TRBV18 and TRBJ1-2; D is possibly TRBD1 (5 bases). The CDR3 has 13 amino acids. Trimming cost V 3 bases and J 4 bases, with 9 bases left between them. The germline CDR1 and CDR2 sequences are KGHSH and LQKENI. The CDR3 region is CASSPGQGYGYTF. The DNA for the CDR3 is TGTGCCAGCTCACCTGGTCAGGGCTATGGCTACACCTTC.

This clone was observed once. In DNA, the CDR3 is TGTGCCAGCAGCGTAGGAGCGGGGGCTTACAATGAGCAGTTCTTC. As protein: CASSVGAGAYNEQFF. The chain links TRBV9 to TRBJ2-1; 8 nucleotides line up with TRBD2. This CDR3 contains 15 residues. CDR1 is SGDLS, CDR2 YYNGEE, per germline. Trimming cost V 0 bases and J 4 bases; bases outside gene matches: 3. The full variable domain, in which reference TRBV9 and TRBJ2-1 provide the parts outside the CDR3, is DSGVTQTPKHLITATGQRVTLRCSPRSGDLSVYWYQQSLDQGLQFLIQYYNGEERAKGNILERFSAQQFPDLHSELNLSSLELGDSALYFCASSVGAGAYNEQFFGPGTRLTVL.